This T cell receptor (beta chain) came from a study of blood T cell repertoires in COVID-19. CDR1 is SGHDT and CDR2 is YYEEEE in the germline V gene. The CDR3 covers 13 residues. Between the trimmed V and J ends, which lost 3 bases and 6 bases, there was a span of 11 bases. Repertoires were generated with immunoSEQ multiplex PCR, while TCRdb's copy carries only in-frame clones and drops some. The sample has 200,000 to 300,000 clones, about 82% seen once. The source is a woman aged 50 to 65 with acute COVID-19. The sample comprised PBMCs or T cells enriched from blood (not recorded which). The V call is TRBV5-6, the J call TRBJ2-3; the D is unclear. The CDR3 region has the DNA TGTGCCAGCAGCTCGACTCACACCGATACGCAGTATTTT. Its protein product is CASSSTHTDTQYF.